Here is one T cell receptor beta chain with its context. This specimen belongs to a study of blood T cell repertoires in COVID-19. Across the study: Both acute and convalescent COVID-19 samples were obtained from the United States, Italy and Spain. T cells, B-cell-depleted T cells, or PBMCs provided the cDNA or gDNA that served as material.

Germline CDR1 reads LGHNA; CDR2 reads YSLEER. CDR3 length: 15 amino acids. V dropped 6 bases and J dropped 1 base, with 13 bases sitting between them. Study processing details: Estimated nucleated cell counts came from reference gene primer amplification. Sequencing used immunoSEQ multiplex PCR; TCRdb keeps in-frame clones, though not all of them. For V, J and clone size, that table is used; D and trimming come from the DNA. The data show 150,000 to 200,000 clones, with nearly 85% seen just once and approximately 5.4% held by the top ten. The gene calls are TRBV4-3 and TRBJ1-5; D is possibly TRBD1 (6 bases). The specimen sequenced was peripheral blood. This receptor was taken from a woman younger than 45 with acute or convalescent COVID-19. CDR3 amino acids: CASSLSQGSNQPQHF. The DNA for the CDR3 is TGCGCCAGCAGTCTATCGCAGGGGAGCAATCAGCCCCAGCATTTT.